The following is a T cell receptor (beta chain) sequence with its context. Using genomic DNA as the template, TCR beta VDJ and CDR3 profiling was carried out. TCRdb processed the reads anew with MiXCR; each CDR3 protein has one entry. The sample lists just over 150,000 distinct CDR3 sequences; more than 40% were seen once. Patients chosen for sequencing had shown CD8+CD57+ cell expansion by flow cytometry. This sample is drawn from a study of CD8+CD57+ T cells in acquired aplastic anemia. The CDR3 consists of 17 residues. The germline gives CDR1 KGHDR, CDR2 SFDVKD. V lost 1 base and J lost 4; bases outside the gene matches: 6.

The specimen sequenced was sorted CD4+, CD8+, or CD8+CD57+ T cells (not recorded which) from PBMCs. The chain uses TRBV24-1 and TRBJ2-1; TRBD1 agrees at 10 bases. The sequence derives from a human donor with aplastic anemia. The CDR3 sequence is CATSDLGTGAQYNEQFF. Here the CDR3 DNA reads TGTGCCACCAGTGATTTAGGGACAGGGGCACAATACAATGAGCAGTTCTTC.